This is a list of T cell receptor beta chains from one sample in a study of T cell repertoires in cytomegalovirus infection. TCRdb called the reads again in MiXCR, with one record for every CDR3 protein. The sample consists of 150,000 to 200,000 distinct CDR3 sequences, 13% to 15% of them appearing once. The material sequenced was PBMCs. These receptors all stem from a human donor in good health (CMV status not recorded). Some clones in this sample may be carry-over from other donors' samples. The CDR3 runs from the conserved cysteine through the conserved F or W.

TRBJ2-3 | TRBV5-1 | CASSTTSGADTQYF
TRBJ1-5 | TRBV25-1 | CASQGWGNQPQHF
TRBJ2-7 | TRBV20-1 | CSARNGQGVDYEQYF
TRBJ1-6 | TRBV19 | CASSIGWINNSPLHF
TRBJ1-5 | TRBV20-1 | CSARTHRVGNQPQHF
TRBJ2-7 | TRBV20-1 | CSASWQGNEQYF
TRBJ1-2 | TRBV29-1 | CSARDRVEGYTF
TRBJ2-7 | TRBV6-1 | CASSSPSTGISYEQYF
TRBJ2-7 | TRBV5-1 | CASSLQLSYEQYF
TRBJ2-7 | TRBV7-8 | CASSLGHSGGYEQYF
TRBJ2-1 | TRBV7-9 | CASSSSGAYNEQFF
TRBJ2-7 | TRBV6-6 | CASSYSARTGSYEQYF
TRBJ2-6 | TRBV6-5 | CASSPAVTGTFMANVLTF
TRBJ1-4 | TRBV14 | CASSHLGQGGEKLFF
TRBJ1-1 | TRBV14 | CASSHLLGGNTEAFF
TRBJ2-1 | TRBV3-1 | CASSHEQGNEQFF
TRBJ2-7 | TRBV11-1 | CASSLVGAVIDEQYF
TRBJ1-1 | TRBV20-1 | CSAGGPVAFF
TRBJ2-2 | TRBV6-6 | CASSYGWTANTGELFF
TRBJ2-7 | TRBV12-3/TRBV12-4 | CASSLDSVYEQYF
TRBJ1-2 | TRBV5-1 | CASSSSGVRGRYGYTF
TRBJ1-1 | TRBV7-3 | CASSVTGGAEAFF